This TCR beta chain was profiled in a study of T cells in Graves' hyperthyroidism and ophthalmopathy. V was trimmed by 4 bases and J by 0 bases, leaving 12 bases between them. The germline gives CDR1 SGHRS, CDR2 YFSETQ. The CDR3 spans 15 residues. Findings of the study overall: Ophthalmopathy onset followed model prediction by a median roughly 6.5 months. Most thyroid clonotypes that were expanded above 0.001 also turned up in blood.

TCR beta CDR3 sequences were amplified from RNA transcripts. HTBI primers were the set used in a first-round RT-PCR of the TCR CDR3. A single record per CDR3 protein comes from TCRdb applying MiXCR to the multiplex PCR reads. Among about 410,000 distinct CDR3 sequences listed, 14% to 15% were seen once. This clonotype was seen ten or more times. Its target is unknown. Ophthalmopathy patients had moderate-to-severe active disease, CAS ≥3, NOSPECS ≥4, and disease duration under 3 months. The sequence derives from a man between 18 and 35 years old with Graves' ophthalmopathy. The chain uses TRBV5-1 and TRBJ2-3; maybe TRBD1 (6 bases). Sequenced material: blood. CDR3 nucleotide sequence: TGCGCCAGCAGCGGGGGCTTCGGTAGCACAGATACGCAGTATTTT. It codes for CASSGGFGSTDTQYF.